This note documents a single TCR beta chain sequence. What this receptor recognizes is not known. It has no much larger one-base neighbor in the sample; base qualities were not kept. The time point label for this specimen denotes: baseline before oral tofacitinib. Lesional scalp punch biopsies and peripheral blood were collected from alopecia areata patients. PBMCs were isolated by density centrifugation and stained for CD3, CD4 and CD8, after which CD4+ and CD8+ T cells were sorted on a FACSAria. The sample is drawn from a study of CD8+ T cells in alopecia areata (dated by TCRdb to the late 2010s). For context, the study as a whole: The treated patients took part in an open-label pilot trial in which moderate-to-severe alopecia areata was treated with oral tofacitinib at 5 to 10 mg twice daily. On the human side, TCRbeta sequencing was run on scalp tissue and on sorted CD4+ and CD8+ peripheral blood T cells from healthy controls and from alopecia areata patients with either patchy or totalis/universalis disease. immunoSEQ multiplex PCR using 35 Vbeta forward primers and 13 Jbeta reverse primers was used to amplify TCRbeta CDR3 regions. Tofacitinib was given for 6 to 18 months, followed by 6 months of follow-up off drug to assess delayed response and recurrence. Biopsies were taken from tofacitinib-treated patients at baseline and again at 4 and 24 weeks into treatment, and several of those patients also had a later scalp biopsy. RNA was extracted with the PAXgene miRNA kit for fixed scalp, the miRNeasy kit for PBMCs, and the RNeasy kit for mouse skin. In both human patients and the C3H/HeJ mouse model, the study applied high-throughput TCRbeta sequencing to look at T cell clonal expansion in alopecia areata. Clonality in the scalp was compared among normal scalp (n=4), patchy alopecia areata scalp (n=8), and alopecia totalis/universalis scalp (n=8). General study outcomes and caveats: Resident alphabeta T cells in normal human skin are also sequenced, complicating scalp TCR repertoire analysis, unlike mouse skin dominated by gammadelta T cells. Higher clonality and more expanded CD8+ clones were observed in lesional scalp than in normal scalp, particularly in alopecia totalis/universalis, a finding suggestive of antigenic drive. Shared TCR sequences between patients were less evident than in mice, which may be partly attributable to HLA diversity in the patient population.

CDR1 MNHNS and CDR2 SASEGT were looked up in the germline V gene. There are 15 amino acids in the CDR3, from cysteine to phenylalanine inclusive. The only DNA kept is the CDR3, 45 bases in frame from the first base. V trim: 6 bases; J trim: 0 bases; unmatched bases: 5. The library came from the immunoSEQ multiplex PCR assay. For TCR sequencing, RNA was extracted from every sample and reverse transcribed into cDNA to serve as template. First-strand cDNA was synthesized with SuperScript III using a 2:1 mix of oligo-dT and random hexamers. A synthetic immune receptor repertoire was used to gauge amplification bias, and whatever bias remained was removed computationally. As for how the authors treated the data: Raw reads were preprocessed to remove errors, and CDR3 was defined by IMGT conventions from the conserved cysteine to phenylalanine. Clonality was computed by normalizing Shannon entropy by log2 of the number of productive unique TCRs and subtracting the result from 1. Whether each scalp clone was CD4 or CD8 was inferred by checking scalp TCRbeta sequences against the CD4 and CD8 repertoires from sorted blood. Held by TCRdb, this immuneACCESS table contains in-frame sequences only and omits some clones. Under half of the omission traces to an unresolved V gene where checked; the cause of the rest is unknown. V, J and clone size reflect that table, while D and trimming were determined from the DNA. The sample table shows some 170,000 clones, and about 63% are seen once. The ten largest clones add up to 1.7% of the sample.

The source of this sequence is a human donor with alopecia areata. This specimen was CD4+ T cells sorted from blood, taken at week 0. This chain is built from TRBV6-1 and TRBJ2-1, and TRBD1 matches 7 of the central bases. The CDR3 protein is CASSSQGSSYNEQFF. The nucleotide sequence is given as TGTGCCAGCAGCTCACAGGGGAGCTCCTACAATGAGCAGTTCTTC.